These T cell receptor beta chains were read from a single sample in a study of blood T cell repertoires in COVID-19. This table comes from immunoSEQ multiplex PCR, and its TCRdb copy is limited to in-frame clones, with some not included. The sample lists some 140,000 clones, roughly 90% occurring once. The sequenced sample consisted of peripheral blood. These receptors all come from a man aged 45-65 years with active or convalescent COVID-19. The CDR3 runs from the conserved cysteine through the conserved F or W. D genes are given only for firm matches. Rows may omit the clone size; those that give it use once, few, many or a size class.

v_call,d_call,clone_size,cdr3_aa
TRBV7-8,.,.,CASSLDGGHEDTQYF
TRBV5-1,TRBD1,.,CASSTRQGLGGELFF
TRBV28,.,.,CASSPGPDTSWTEAFF
TRBV5-1,.,.,CASSSDLLDSRSGNTIYF
TRBV7-8,TRBD1,.,CASSPQDRGATNEKLFF
TRBV7-2,.,.,CASSSGLARETQYF
TRBV19,.,.,CASSGPGEVAEQYF
TRBV9,.,once,CASSVGTWQYF
TRBV19,.,.,CASSLQGWGANVLTF
TRBV6-4,.,.,CASSESFGRGGAFF
TRBV5-4,.,.,CASSLDPGGTEAFF
TRBV28,.,.,CASSSWEEREYTDEQFF
TRBV18,TRBD1,.,CASGPPGTGGNQPQHF
TRBV7-2,TRBD1,.,CASSYPTGVSYNEQFF
TRBV3-1/TRBV3-2,.,.,CASSQGAQDNEKLFF
TRBV2,.,once,CASEGGTNSPLHF
TRBV30,.,once,CAWVGTGMNYGYTF
TRBV5-1,TRBD2,.,CASSLKGGGSNEQFF
TRBV24-1,.,.,CATSDSPPRDSAWELFF
TRBV14,TRBD2,.,CASSPQAASGVTDTQYF
TRBV9,TRBD1,.,CASSVAPGTGAYNEQFF
TRBV6-5,TRBD1,.,CASSLGQGTGELFF
TRBV4-3,TRBD2,few,CASSHRAGGLATQYF
TRBV19,TRBD2,.,CASSIGTSGNTDTQYF
TRBV5-1,.,.,CASTTSGATNEKLFF
TRBV6-2/TRBV6-3,TRBD2,.,CASSTSGEHRYF
TRBV7-8,.,.,CASSSLENINYGYTF
TRBV5-4,TRBD2,.,CASIRDGGGFNEQFF
TRBV20-1,TRBD2,.,CSAILGGEQFF
TRBV10-2,TRBD2,.,CASARGRGGAGELFF
TRBV7-9,TRBD1,.,CASSRGGYTNTGELFF
TRBV30,.,.,CAWTMGHTDTQYF
TRBV5-1,TRBD1,.,CASSLGGGENTEAFF
TRBV7-8,.,.,CASSFPSGSSSYEQYF
TRBV10-1,TRBD1,.,CASASVTGEHYEQYF
TRBV5-4,TRBD1,.,CASSAGQGLGYTF
TRBV19,TRBD1,once,CASSTGQGSSYEQYF
TRBV21-1,.,.,CASSEPGQTSNYGYTF
TRBV9,.,.,CASSVAQRPDYGYTF
TRBV19,TRBD1,.,CASGDRGTGELFF
TRBV2,TRBD2,.,CAIQRDKYYEQYF
TRBV19,TRBD1,.,CASSTHRDRGRGYTF
TRBV19,.,.,CASSTLTGEYSNQPQHF